This note documents a single TCR beta chain sequence. The antigen is undetermined. PCR amplification relied on 60 Vbeta primers (plus 13 Jbeta primers). Only in-frame clones appear in the TCRdb table, and some are missing; sequencing was by immunoSEQ multiplex PCR. The sample has under 110,000 clones, 82% seen once; the top ten hold 1.6%. This entry comes from a study of cytomegalovirus exposure and HLA in healthy donors. About the research overall: Around 76% of a few hundred genotyped donors fell in the Caucasian-associated ancestry cluster. Study results and caveats: High sensitivity and specificity were reportedly achieved when the classifier diagnosed cytomegalovirus status. Further analysis was carried out later, and it showed several of the most significant clusters appearing linked to common viral pathogens.

The CDR3 spans 17 residues. CDR1 is MGHRA, CDR2 YSYEKL, per germline. V lost 1 base and J lost 8; bases outside the gene matches: 10. This chain connects TRBV4-1 to TRBJ1-4, with 10 bases aligning to TRBD1. Sequenced material: PBMCs. This sequence was found in a man aged 50 or older in good health and CMV-seronegative. The CDR3 loop is CASSQVVTGGAEEKLFF. The CDR3 region has the DNA TGCGCCAGCAGCCAAGTGGTGACAGGGGGCGCGGAGGAAAAACTGTTTTTT.